The entry below describes one T cell receptor (beta chain). This specimen comes from a study of shared T cell receptors in the human thymus. Sequencing was performed with immunoSEQ multiplex PCR; in TCRdb, only in-frame clones are kept and a portion is missing. The repertoire holds about 730,000 clones, with approximately 85% as singletons. The data also belong to a second study, concerning human thymus T cells. In that study: Having corrective surgery for congenital heart defects, healthy Finnish infants were the ones who donated. Thymus tissue for the work was resected from patients undergoing corrective heart surgery.

The origin of this receptor is a girl under two years old with a congenital heart defect. The sequenced sample was thymocytes.

The CDR3 nucleotides read TGTGCCAGCAGCCAAGGGGGAGGAGGTAGTGGGGGGTTCGCGGCTGAAGCTTTCTTT. Residues: CASSQGGGGSGGFAAEAFF. The genes are TRBV4-2 and TRBJ1-1, with D perhaps matching TRBD1 (5 bases). Germline CDR1 LGHNA, CDR2 YNFKEQ. Trimming took 1 base from V and 6 from J, leaving 27 bases between them. The CDR3 covers 19 residues.